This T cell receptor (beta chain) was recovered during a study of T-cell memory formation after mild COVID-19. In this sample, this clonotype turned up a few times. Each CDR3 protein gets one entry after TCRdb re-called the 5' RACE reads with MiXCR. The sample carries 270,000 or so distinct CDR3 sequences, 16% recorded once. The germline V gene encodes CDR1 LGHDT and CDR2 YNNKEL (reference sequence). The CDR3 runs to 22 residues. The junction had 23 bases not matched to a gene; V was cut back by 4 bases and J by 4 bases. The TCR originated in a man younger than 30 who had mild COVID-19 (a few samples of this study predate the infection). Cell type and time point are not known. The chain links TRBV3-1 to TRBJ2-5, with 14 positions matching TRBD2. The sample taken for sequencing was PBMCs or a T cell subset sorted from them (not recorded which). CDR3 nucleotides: TGTGCCAGCAGCCCCTTACGGACGGGACTAGCGGGGGCCGGGACCTTTAGAGAGACCCAGTACTTC. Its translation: CASSPLRTGLAGAGTFRETQYF.